The TCR beta chain described here comes from a study of blood T cell repertoires in COVID-19. Study-wide context: Acute and convalescent COVID-19 specimens originated in the United States, Italy and Spain.

Participants' own reports of clinical history determined their cohort assignment. Recovered status in Cohort 3 required two negative PCRs, clearance, or symptom resolution. Clones were read by immunoSEQ multiplex PCR, and TCRdb kept only the in-frame ones, dropping some. The sample carries around 190,000 clones, approximately 85% recorded once. Per germline, CDR1 LNHDA and CDR2 SQIVND (reference sequence). CDR3 length: 13 residues. Unmatched junction bases numbered 1, after V lost 4 bases and J lost 3 bases. V usage is TRBV19 and J usage is TRBJ1-1, with 8 bases lining up with TRBD1. Source material: PBMCs or T cells enriched from blood (not recorded which). This sequence was found in a woman between 18 and 29 years old who had recovered from COVID-19. For the CDR3, the DNA is TGTGCCAGTAGTACGGACAGGGACACTGAAGCTTTCTTT. Protein sequence: CASSTDRDTEAFF. Full variable domain (missing parts from reference TRBV19 and TRBJ1-1): DGGITQSPKYLFRKEGQNVTLSCEQNLNHDAMYWYRQDPGQGLRLIYYSQIVNDFQKGDIAEGYSVSREKKESFPLTVTSAQKNPTAFYLCASSTDRDTEAFFGQGTRLTVV.